The TCR beta chain described here comes from a study of blood T cell repertoires in COVID-19. The wider study: There were acute and convalescent COVID-19 samples, and they came from the United States, Italy and Spain. Sample material is recorded as cDNA or gDNA derived from T cells, B-cell-depleted T cells, or PBMCs.

Per the study methods: Reference gene primer amplification yielded estimated nucleated cell counts. Clones were read by immunoSEQ multiplex PCR, and TCRdb kept only the in-frame ones, dropping some. V, J and clone size are those of that table, while D and trimming were read from the DNA. The sample has around 100,000 clones, approximately 90% seen once. The ends were cut back, 0 bases at V and 7 bases at J, with 10 bases in the middle. Germline V CDR1 and CDR2: SGDLS, YYNGEE. The CDR3 extends over 13 amino acids. This sequence was found in a human donor with active COVID-19. The donor label of this sample is uncertain. V and J are TRBV9 and TRBJ1-2; unclear D gene. The sample consisted of peripheral blood. For the CDR3, the DNA is TGTGCCAGCAGCGTAGAAATAACTCGTGGCTACACCTTC. It translates to CASSVEITRGYTF. Full variable domain (missing parts from reference TRBV9 and TRBJ1-2): DSGVTQTPKHLITATGQRVTLRCSPRSGDLSVYWYQQSLDQGLQFLIQYYNGEERAKGNILERFSAQQFPDLHSELNLSSLELGDSALYFCASSVEITRGYTFGSGTRLTVV.